The rows below give T cell receptor beta chains drawn from one sample of a study of PD-1 blockade in classical Hodgkin lymphoma. Here immunoSEQ multiplex PCR was the method, and the copy in TCRdb shows in-frame clones only, minus some. Found here are about 90,000 clones, over 75% of them singletons; the top ten hold around 2.9%. The source was peripheral blood mononuclear cells (PBMCs), collected before the fourth cycle of nivolumab. The receptors were sampled from a human donor with classical Hodgkin lymphoma. Both conserved end residues are part of each CDR3. The order of the fields is J gene, D gene, V gene, clone size, CDR3 protein, CDR3 DNA. The D gene is left open where the match is weak. Rows may omit the clone size; those that give it use once, few, many or a size class.

TRBJ2-6 | - | TRBV30 | - | CAWSSLETGANVLTF | TGTGCCTGGAGTTCCTTAGAGACTGGGGCCAACGTCCTGACTTTC
TRBJ1-2 | TRBD1 | TRBV10-2 | - | CASSSGQGVSNYGYTF | TGCGCCAGCTCGTCGGGACAGGGGGTCTCTAACTATGGCTACACCTTC
TRBJ1-5 | - | TRBV7-2 | - | CASSSHNQGIPWHF | TGTGCCAGCAGCTCACATAACCAGGGTATCCCCTGGCATTTT
TRBJ2-2 | - | TRBV21-1 | - | CASSTRQGSTGELFF | TGTGCCAGCAGCACACGACAGGGAAGCACCGGGGAGCTGTTTTTT
TRBJ2-7 | TRBD1 | TRBV29-1 | - | CSVATGFGYEQYF | TGCAGCGTTGCGACAGGGTTTGGCTACGAGCAGTACTTC
TRBJ2-2 | - | TRBV5-1 | - | CASSFRSSGATGELFF | TGCGCCAGCAGCTTTAGAAGTAGCGGTGCCACCGGGGAGCTGTTTTTT
TRBJ2-1 | TRBD1 | TRBV5-4 | - | CASSIQQGWQFF | TGTGCCAGCAGCATCCAACAGGGGTGGCAGTTCTTC
TRBJ2-5 | TRBD2 | TRBV5-1 | - | CASSSGLAGDRETQYF | TGCGCCAGCAGCTCGGGACTAGCGGGGGATCGGGAGACCCAGTACTTC
TRBJ2-2 | - | TRBV27 | - | CASSTMGGNTGELFF | TGTGCCAGCAGCACCATGGGAGGGAACACCGGGGAGCTGTTTTTT
TRBJ2-5 | - | TRBV6-6 | once | CASSPLTGETQYF | TGTGCCAGCAGTCCCCTAACGGGGGAGACCCAGTACTTC
TRBJ1-5 | TRBD1 | TRBV19 | - | CASSIRTGPQPQHF | TGTGCCAGTAGTATACGGACAGGTCCCCAGCCCCAGCATTTT
TRBJ1-4 | - | TRBV6-5 | - | CASRRGPRTNEKLFF | TGTGCCAGCAGACGCGGACCGAGGACTAATGAAAAACTGTTTTTT
TRBJ2-2 | - | TRBV9 | - | CASSVAGTSNTGELFF | TGTGCCAGCAGCGTAGCCGGGACATCGAACACCGGGGAGCTGTTTTTT
TRBJ1-5 | - | TRBV6-5 | - | CASKGGAVGGPQHF | TGTGCCAGCAAGGGTGGTGCTGTTGGGGGGCCCCAGCATTTT
TRBJ2-1 | TRBD2 | TRBV7-6 | - | CASSLLLAGGAEQFF | TGTGCCAGCAGCCTACTACTAGCGGGGGGCGCTGAGCAGTTCTTC
TRBJ1-5 | - | TRBV5-6 | - | CASRKHSNQPQHF | TGTGCCAGCAGGAAACATAGCAATCAGCCCCAGCATTTT
TRBJ2-5 | TRBD1 | TRBV7-9 | - | CASSPRTGGKETQYF | TGTGCCAGCAGCCCACGGACAGGGGGCAAAGAGACCCAGTACTTC
TRBJ2-5 | - | TRBV10-3 | - | CAISEGLPQETQYF | TGTGCCATCAGTGAGGGACTACCCCAAGAGACCCAGTACTTC
TRBJ1-1 | - | TRBV20-1 | - | CSATENTEAFF | TGCAGTGCTACAGAGAACACTGAAGCTTTCTTT
TRBJ1-5 | - | TRBV30 | - | CASGRGTQHF | TGTGCCTCCGGGAGGGGGACCCAGCATTTT
TRBJ2-7 | - | TRBV28 | - | CASTPSSYEQYF | TGTGCCTCAACCCCCAGCTCCTACGAGCAGTACTTC
TRBJ1-1 | - | TRBV6-5 | - | CASRSPFGGPEAFF | TGTGCCAGCAGATCTCCCTTCGGGGGGCCTGAAGCTTTCTTT
TRBJ1-2 | TRBD1 | TRBV6-1 | - | CASSAQTGGLDGYTF | TGTGCCAGCAGTGCCCAGACAGGGGGCCTCGATGGCTACACCTTC
TRBJ1-5 | - | TRBV5-6 | - | CASSLYSGEPQHF | TGTGCCAGCAGCTTGTACAGCGGGGAGCCCCAGCATTTT
TRBJ1-1 | - | TRBV6-5 | - | CASSPGWVNTEAFF | TGTGCCAGCAGCCCCGGATGGGTTAACACTGAAGCTTTCTTT
TRBJ1-5 | - | TRBV7-8 | - | CASKLTGTGQPQHF | TGTGCCAGTAAACTCACAGGGACGGGGCAGCCCCAGCATTTT
TRBJ2-7 | - | TRBV4-1 | - | CASSQDFSLSYEQYF | TGCGCCAGCAGCCAAGATTTCAGTCTCTCCTACGAGCAGTACTTC
TRBJ1-6 | TRBD1 | TRBV11-3 | - | CASSRGTGNSPLHF | TGTGCCAGCAGCCGTGGGACAGGGAATTCACCCCTCCACTTT
TRBJ2-7 | - | TRBV6-5 | - | CASSGTPYEQYF | TGTGCCAGCAGTGGGACCCCCTACGAGCAGTACTTC
TRBJ2-2 | - | TRBV1 | - | CTSSQDLDAGGGTGELFF | TGCACCAGCAGCCAAGATCTGGACGCGGGGGGCGGCACCGGGGAGCTGTTTTTT
TRBJ1-4 | - | TRBV19 | - | CASSITDLGEKLFF | TGTGCCAGTAGTATTACCGACCTAGGGGAAAAACTGTTTTTT
TRBJ2-7 | TRBD1 | TRBV15 | - | CATSRERQGTGEQYF | TGTGCCACCAGCAGGGAACGACAGGGGACGGGGGAGCAGTACTTC
TRBJ1-5 | - | TRBV4-2 | - | CASSWGSNQPQHF | TGTGCCAGCAGCTGGGGTAGCAATCAGCCCCAGCATTTT
TRBJ1-6 | - | TRBV30 | few | CAWRGDGDGTLHF | TGTGCCTGGAGGGGAGACGGGGACGGCACACTCCACTTT
TRBJ2-7 | TRBD2 | TRBV18 | - | CASSPGGSFYEQYF | TGTGCCAGCTCACCGGGGGGGAGCTTCTACGAGCAGTACTTC
TRBJ1-1 | - | TRBV5-1 | once | CASSLAGGENTEAFF | TGCGCCAGCAGCTTGGCCGGGGGGGAGAACACTGAAGCTTTCTTT
TRBJ2-3 | - | TRBV9 | - | CASSVGSSTTDTQYF | TGTGCCAGCAGCGTCGGTTCCTCGACCACAGATACGCAGTATTTT
TRBJ2-5 | TRBD2 | TRBV27 | - | CASSSGLAGGETQYF | TGTGCCAGCAGTTCCGGACTAGCGGGGGGAGAGACCCAGTACTTC
TRBJ2-7 | TRBD2 | TRBV7-6 | - | CASSSSAGAPYEQYF | TGTGCCAGCAGCTCCTCAGCGGGGGCCCCCTACGAGCAGTACTTC
TRBJ2-2 | - | TRBV7-2 | once | CASSGPPPGELFF | TGTGCCAGCAGTGGACCCCCACCCGGGGAGCTGTTTTTT
TRBJ1-5 | - | TRBV19 | many | CASSQSPGYQPQHF | TGTGCCAGTAGTCAAAGCCCGGGGTATCAGCCCCAGCATTTT
TRBJ1-2 | - | TRBV10-2 | - | CASSESRGGIYGYTF | TGCGCCAGCAGTGAGTCCCGCGGAGGGATCTATGGCTACACCTTC
TRBJ2-7 | TRBD2 | TRBV9 | - | CASSNGGSSYEQYF | TGTGCCAGCAGCAACGGGGGGAGCTCCTACGAGCAGTACTTC
TRBJ2-5 | TRBD1 | TRBV7-6 | - | CASSSRQGVGEQYF | TGTGCCAGCAGCAGCAGACAGGGGGTGGGGGAGCAGTACTTC
TRBJ2-2 | TRBD1 | TRBV9 | - | CASSPKDGQGWRELFF | TGTGCCAGCAGCCCGAAGGACGGACAGGGATGGCGGGAGCTGTTTTTT
TRBJ1-1 | - | TRBV30 | - | CAWSVYPLFAFF | TGTGCCTGGAGTGTATACCCCCTTTTTGCTTTCTTT
TRBJ1-1 | - | TRBV13 | - | CASSLRPAETVVNTEAFF | TGTGCCAGCAGCTTAAGGCCCGCCGAAACCGTGGTGAACACTGAAGCTTTCTTT
TRBJ1-4 | - | TRBV19 | - | CASTDSRPNEKLFF | TGTGCCAGCACTGACAGCCGGCCTAATGAAAAACTGTTTTTT
TRBJ2-3 | TRBD2 | TRBV5-1 | - | CATKGLAGGLSTDTQYF | TGCGCCACCAAGGGACTAGCGGGGGGACTAAGCACAGATACGCAGTATTTT
TRBJ2-7 | TRBD2 | TRBV11-2 | - | CASSLERLAGAYEQYF | TGTGCCAGCAGCTTAGAACGACTAGCGGGGGCGTACGAGCAGTACTTC
TRBJ1-2 | - | TRBV6-5 | - | CASSSPGGVNYGYTF | TGTGCCAGCAGTTCGCCCGGGGGGGTTAACTATGGCTACACCTTC